This TCR beta chain was documented in a study of blood T cell repertoires in COVID-19. Germline V CDR1 and CDR2: KGHDR, SFDVKD. Trimming cost V 1 base and J 4 bases, with 7 bases left between them. The CDR3 is 14 amino acids. Assay used: immunoSEQ multiplex PCR; TCRdb lists only in-frame clones, some missing. The repertoire holds roughly 100,000 clones, with about 85% as singletons. Sample: peripheral blood. The clonotype comes from a man between 50 and 59 years old with acute or convalescent COVID-19. The chain joins TRBV24-1 to TRBJ1-5; tentative D call: TRBD1 (5 bases). Here the CDR3 DNA reads TGTGCCACCAGTGATTTAGGGGTAAATCAGCCCCAGCATTTT. It specifies CATSDLGVNQPQHF.